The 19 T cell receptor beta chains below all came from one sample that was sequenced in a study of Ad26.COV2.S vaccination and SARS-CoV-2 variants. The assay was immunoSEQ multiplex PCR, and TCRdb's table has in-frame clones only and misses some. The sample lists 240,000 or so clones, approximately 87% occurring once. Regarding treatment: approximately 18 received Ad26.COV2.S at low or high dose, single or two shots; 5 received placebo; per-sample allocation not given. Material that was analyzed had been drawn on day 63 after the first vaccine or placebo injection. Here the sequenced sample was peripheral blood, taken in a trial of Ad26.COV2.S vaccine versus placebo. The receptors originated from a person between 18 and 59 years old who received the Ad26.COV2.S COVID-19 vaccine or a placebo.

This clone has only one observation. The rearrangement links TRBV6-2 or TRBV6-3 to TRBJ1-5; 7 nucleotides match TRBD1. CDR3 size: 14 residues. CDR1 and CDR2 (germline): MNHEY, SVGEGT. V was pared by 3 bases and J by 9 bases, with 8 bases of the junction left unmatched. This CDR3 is CASSYLTGTWPQHF. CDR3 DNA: TGTGCCAGCAGTTATCTGACAGGGACCTGGCCCCAGCATTTT.

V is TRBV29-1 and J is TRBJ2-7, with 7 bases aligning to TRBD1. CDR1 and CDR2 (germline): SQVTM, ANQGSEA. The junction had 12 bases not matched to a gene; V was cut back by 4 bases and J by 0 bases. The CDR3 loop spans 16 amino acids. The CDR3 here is CSVAGTEPSSSYEQYF. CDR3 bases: TGCAGCGTTGCCGGGACAGAACCATCGAGCTCCTACGAGCAGTACTTC.

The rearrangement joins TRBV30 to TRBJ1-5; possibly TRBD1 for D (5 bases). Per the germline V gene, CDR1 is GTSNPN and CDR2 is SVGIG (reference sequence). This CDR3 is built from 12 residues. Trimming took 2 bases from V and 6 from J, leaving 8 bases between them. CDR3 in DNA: TGTGCCTGGAGTCGTAGGGGTCAGCCCCAGCATTTT. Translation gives CAWSRRGQPQHF.

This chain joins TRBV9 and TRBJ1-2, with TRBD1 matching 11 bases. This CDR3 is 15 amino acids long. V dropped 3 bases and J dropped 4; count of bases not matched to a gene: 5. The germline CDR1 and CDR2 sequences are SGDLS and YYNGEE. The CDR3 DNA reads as TGTGCCAGCAGCGCCGCCGGGACAGGGGGCTATGGCTACACCTTC. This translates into CASSAAGTGGYGYTF.

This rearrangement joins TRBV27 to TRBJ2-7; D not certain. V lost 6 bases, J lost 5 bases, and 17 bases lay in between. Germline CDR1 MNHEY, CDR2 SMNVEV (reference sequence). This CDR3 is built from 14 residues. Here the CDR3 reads CASRAPLPPHEQYF. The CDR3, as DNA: TGTGCCAGCAGAGCCCCCCTACCCCCACACGAGCAGTACTTC.

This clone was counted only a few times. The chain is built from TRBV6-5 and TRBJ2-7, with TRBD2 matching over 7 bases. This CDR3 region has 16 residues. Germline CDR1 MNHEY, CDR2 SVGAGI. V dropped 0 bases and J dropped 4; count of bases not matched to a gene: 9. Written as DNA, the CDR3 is TGTGCCAGCAGTTACTCTGGGGGGAGGGCCGCTTACGAGCAGTACTTC. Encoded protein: CASSYSGGRAAYEQYF.

The CDR3 coding sequence is TGTGCCAGTAGTCGTCCCGGGACAGGGTTGGGTCGCGGCTACACCTTC. Its translation: CASSRPGTGLGRGYTF. This chain joins TRBV19 and TRBJ1-2; TRBD1 aligns across 9 bases. CDR3 length: 16 amino acids. The trim removed 5 bases at V and 8 bases at J, leaving 15 bases unmatched. CDR1 is LNHDA, CDR2 SQIVND, per germline (reference sequence).

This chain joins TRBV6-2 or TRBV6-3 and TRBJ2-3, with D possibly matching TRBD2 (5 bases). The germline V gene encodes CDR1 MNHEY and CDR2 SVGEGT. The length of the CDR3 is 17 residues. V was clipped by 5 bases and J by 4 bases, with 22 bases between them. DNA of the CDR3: TGTGCCAGCAGTCAGTCCAGAGGGCTTAACATTCCAGATACGCAGTATTTT. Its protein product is CASSQSRGLNIPDTQYF.

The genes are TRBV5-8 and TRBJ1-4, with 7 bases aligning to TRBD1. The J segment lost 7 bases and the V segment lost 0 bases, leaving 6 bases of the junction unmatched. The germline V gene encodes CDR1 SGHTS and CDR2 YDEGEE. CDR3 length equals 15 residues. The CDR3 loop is CASSLEGGQSEKLFF. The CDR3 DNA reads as TGTGCCAGCAGCTTGGAAGGGGGCCAGAGTGAAAAACTGTTTTTT.

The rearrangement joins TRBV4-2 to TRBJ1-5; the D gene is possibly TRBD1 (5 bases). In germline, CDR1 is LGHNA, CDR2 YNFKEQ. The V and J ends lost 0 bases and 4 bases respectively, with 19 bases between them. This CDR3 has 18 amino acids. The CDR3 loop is CASSQESVGGVGNQPQHF. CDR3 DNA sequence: TGTGCCAGCAGCCAAGAATCGGTCGGGGGGGTGGGAAATCAGCCCCAGCATTTT.

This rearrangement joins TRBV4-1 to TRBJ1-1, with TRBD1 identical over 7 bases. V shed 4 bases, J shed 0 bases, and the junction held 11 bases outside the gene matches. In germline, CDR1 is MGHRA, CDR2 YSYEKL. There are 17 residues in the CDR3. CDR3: CASSLVGGGKMNTEAFF. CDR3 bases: TGCGCCAGCAGCCTTGTGGGAGGGGGCAAAATGAACACTGAAGCTTTCTTT.

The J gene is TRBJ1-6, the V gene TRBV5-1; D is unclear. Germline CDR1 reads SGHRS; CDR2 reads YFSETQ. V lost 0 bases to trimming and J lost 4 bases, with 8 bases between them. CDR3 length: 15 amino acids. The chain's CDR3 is CASSLAEQYNSPLHF. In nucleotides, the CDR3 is TGCGCCAGCAGCTTGGCCGAGCAATATAATTCACCCCTCCACTTT.

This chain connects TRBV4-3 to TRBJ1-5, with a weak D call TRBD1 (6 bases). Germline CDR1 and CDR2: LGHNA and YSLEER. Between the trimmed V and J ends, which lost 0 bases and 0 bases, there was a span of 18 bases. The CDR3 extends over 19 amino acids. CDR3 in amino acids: CASSQDAGQHHFSNQPQHF. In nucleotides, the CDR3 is TGCGCCAGCAGCCAAGATGCCGGACAGCACCATTTTAGCAATCAGCCCCAGCATTTT.

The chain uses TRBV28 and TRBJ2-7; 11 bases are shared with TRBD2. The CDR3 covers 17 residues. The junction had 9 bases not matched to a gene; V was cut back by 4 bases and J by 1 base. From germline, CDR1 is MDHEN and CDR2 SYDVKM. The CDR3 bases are TGTGCCAGCAGTTCCCCGGGACTAGCGGAAAAGTCCTACGAGCAGTACTTC. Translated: CASSSPGLAEKSYEQYF.

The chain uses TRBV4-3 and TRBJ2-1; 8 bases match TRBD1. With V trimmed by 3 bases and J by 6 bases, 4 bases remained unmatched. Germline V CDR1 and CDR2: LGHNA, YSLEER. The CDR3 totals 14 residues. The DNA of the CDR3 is TGCGCCAGCAGCCATACTGACAGGGGCAATGAGCAGTTCTTC. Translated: CASSHTDRGNEQFF.

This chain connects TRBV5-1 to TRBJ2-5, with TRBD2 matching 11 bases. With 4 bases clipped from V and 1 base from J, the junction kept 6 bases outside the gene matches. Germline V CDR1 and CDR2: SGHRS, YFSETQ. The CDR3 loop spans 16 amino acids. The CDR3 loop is CASSPYGLAGQETQYF. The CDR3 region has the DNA TGCGCCAGCAGCCCATACGGACTAGCGGGCCAAGAGACCCAGTACTTC.

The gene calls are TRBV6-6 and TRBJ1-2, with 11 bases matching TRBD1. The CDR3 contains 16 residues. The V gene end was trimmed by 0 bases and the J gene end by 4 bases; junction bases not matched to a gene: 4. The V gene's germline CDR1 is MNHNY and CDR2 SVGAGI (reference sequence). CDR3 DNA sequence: TGTGCCAGCAGTTACTCGCGGGACAGGGGGACCTATGGCTACACCTTC. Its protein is CASSYSRDRGTYGYTF.

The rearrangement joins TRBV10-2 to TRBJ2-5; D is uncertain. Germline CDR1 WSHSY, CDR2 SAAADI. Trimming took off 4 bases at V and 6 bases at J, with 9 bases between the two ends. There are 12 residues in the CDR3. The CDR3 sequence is CASSGRAKTQYF. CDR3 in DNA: TGCGCCAGCAGTGGTCGGGCAAAGACCCAGTACTTC.

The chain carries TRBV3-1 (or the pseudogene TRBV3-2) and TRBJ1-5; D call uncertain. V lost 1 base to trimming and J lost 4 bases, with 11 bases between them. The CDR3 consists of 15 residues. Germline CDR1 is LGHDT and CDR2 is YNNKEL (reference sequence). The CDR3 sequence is CASSQGTLGNQPQHF. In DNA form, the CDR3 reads TGTGCCAGCAGCCAAGGGACTTTGGGGAATCAGCCCCAGCATTTT.